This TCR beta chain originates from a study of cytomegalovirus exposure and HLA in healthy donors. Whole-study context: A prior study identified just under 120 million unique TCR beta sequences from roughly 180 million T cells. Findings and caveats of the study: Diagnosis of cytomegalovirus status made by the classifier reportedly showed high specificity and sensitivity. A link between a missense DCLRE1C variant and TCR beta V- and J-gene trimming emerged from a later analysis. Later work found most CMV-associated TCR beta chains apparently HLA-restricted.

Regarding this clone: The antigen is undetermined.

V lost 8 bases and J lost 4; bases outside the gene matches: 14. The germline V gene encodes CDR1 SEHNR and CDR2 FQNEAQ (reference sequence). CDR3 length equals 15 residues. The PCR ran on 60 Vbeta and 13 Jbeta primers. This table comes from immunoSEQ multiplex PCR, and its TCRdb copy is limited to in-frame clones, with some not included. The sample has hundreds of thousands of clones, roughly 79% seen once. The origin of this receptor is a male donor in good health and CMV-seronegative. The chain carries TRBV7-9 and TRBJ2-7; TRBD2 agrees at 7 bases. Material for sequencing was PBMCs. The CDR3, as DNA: TGTGCCAGCCGAACCTCGCCGGGGGGTTTTTACGAGCAGTACTTC. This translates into CASRTSPGGFYEQYF.